The next 19 T cell receptor beta chains were all read from a single sample in a study of cytomegalovirus exposure and HLA in healthy donors. PCR employed 60 Vbeta and 13 Jbeta primers. Method: immunoSEQ multiplex PCR; TCRdb's copy keeps in-frame clones and lacks some. The table includes about 120,000 clones, over 70% detected once. The sequenced sample was PBMCs. These TCRs come from a young man in good health and CMV-seropositive.

The V call is TRBV6-1, the J call TRBJ1-2, with TRBD1 identical over 8 bases. Germline loops: CDR1 MNHNS, CDR2 SASEGT. The V segment lost 6 bases and the J segment 5 bases; nucleotides outside the gene matches: 8. This CDR3 contains 14 residues. In nucleotides, the CDR3 is TGTGCCAGCAGCGGGGACAGGTATTCTTATGGCTACACCTTC. Its protein is CASSGDRYSYGYTF.

The chain carries TRBV6-6 and TRBJ1-1; D is perhaps TRBD1 (6 bases). Germline loops: CDR1 MNHNY, CDR2 SVGAGI (reference sequence). With 5 bases removed from V and 3 bases from J, the gap between germline ends came to 10 bases. The CDR3 sequence is 13 residues long. CDR3 amino acids: CASSRQEDTEAFF. The CDR3, as DNA: TGTGCCAGCAGTCGACAGGAGGACACTGAAGCTTTCTTT.

This chain links TRBV6-5 with TRBJ2-7, with 7 positions matching TRBD1. The V gene's germline CDR1 is MNHEY and CDR2 SVGAGI. The CDR3 contains 15 residues. With 6 bases clipped from V and 0 bases from J, the junction kept 8 bases outside the gene matches. CDR3 in DNA: TGTGCCAGCAGCCAAACAGGGGCGAGCTCCTACGAGCAGTACTTC. Translating gives CASSQTGASSYEQYF.

This chain connects TRBV27 to TRBJ1-1; 8 bases fit TRBD1. The CDR3 is 15 amino acids. CDR1 and CDR2 from the germline V gene are MNHEY and SMNVEV (reference sequence). Trimming took 6 bases from V and 5 from J; bases not matched to a gene: 11. CDR3 residues: CASRLSRRGPTEAFF. In DNA form, the CDR3 reads TGTGCCAGCAGGCTTAGCCGCAGGGGGCCTACTGAAGCTTTCTTT.

This chain connects TRBV18 to TRBJ1-5; D is unclear. The V end lost 5 bases, the J end lost 4 bases, and 12 bases lay between the germline ends. CDR3 size: 14 residues. The germline CDR1 and CDR2 sequences are KGHSH and LQKENI. CDR3 in DNA: TGTGCCAGCTCAACGACGGGAGAAAATCAGCCCCAGCATTTT. It is translated as CASSTTGENQPQHF.

The chain uses TRBV4-3 and TRBJ2-3; no firm D call. The CDR3 extends over 15 amino acids. The germline V and J ends were trimmed by 2 bases and 0 bases, with 9 bases remaining between them. Germline-derived CDR1 and CDR2 are LGHNA and YSLEER. The CDR3 DNA reads as TGCGCCAGCAGCCAAACAACCTCGAGCACAGATACGCAGTATTTT. It yields the protein CASSQTTSSTDTQYF.

The gene calls are TRBV7-9 and TRBJ2-6; 8 nucleotides line up with TRBD1. This CDR3 is built from 17 residues. J lost 1 base, V lost 5 bases, and 7 bases had no gene match. From germline, CDR1 is SEHNR and CDR2 FQNEAQ (reference sequence). The CDR3, as DNA: TGTGCCAGCAGCAGGCGGACAGGGAAGTCTGGGGCCAACGTCCTGACTTTC. Translation: CASSRRTGKSGANVLTF.

The chain has TRBV9 and TRBJ1-3, with 7 bases that match TRBD1. The V and J ends lost 4 bases and 0 bases, in that order; junction bases with no gene match: 7. Germline V gene sequence: CDR1 SGDLS, CDR2 YYNGEE. The CDR3 has 16 amino acids. DNA of the CDR3: TGTGCCAGCAGCCCCGGGGCAGGGGGCTCTGGAAACACCATATATTTT. It yields the protein CASSPGAGGSGNTIYF. Full variable domain (rest looked up from reference TRBV9 and TRBJ1-3): DSGVTQTPKHLITATGQRVTLRCSPRSGDLSVYWYQQSLDQGLQFLIQYYNGEERAKGNILERFSAQQFPDLHSELNLSSLELGDSALYFCASSPGAGGSGNTIYFGEGSWLTVV.

The chain's CDR3 is CASSLNPVSYNEQFF. The CDR3 bases are TGTGCCAGCAGCTTAAACCCAGTCTCCTACAATGAGCAGTTCTTC. V gene TRBV7-9 combines with J gene TRBJ2-1; D unclear. CDR1 SEHNR and CDR2 FQNEAQ come from the germline V gene (reference sequence). V lost 2 bases, J lost 0 bases, and 8 bases lay in between. The CDR3 runs to 15 residues. Based on the CDR3 plus reference TRBV7-9 and TRBJ2-1, the full variable domain is DTGVSQNPRHKITKRGQNVTFRCDPISEHNRLYWYRQTLGQGPEFLTYFQNEAQLEKSRLLSDRFSAERPKGSFSTLEIQRTEQGDSAMYLCASSLNPVSYNEQFFGPGTRLTVL.

This clone appeared a few times. This chain joins TRBV6-5 and TRBJ1-5, with a possible D match to TRBD1 (5 bases). Germline-derived CDR1 and CDR2 are MNHEY and SVGAGI. This CDR3 is 14 amino acids long. The ends were cut back, 4 bases at V and 6 bases at J, with 13 bases in the middle. The CDR3 sequence: CASSSGGLGQPQHF. The CDR3 DNA follows: TGTGCCAGCAGTTCCGGGGGTCTAGGTCAGCCCCAGCATTTT.

The chain uses TRBV5-1 and TRBJ2-7; 7 bases are shared with TRBD1. The V gene's germline CDR1 is SGHRS and CDR2 YFSETQ. V trimming: 5 bases; J trimming: 4 bases; junction bases outside the gene matches: 9. This CDR3 is 14 amino acids long. Written as DNA, the CDR3 is TGCGCCAGCAGTTTCACGCAGGGGGATTACGAGCAGTACTTC. Translation gives CASSFTQGDYEQYF.

CDR3 amino acids: CASSQAGTANTEAFF. The CDR3 DNA follows: TGCGCCAGCAGCCAAGCCGGGACAGCGAACACTGAAGCTTTCTTT. The V call is TRBV4-1, the J call TRBJ1-1; 7 bases are a match to TRBD1. Germline CDR1 MGHRA, CDR2 YSYEKL. The V and J ends lost 1 base and 1 base, in that order; junction bases with no gene match: 3. The CDR3 totals 15 residues.

V usage is TRBV19 and J usage is TRBJ2-3, with 10 bases fitting TRBD1. V dropped 6 bases and J dropped 4; count of bases not matched to a gene: 4. The CDR3 contains 14 residues. From germline, CDR1 is LNHDA and CDR2 SQIVND (reference sequence). The CDR3 DNA reads as TGTGCCAGTAGCACGACAGGGGGCTCAGATACGCAGTATTTT. It translates to CASSTTGGSDTQYF.

This clone is a singleton in its sample. The rearrangement links TRBV11-1 to TRBJ2-5; 7 nucleotides align to TRBD1. Trimming removed 1 base from V and 3 bases from J; junction bases left unmatched: 11. The CDR3 has 17 amino acids. Per germline, CDR1 SGHAT and CDR2 FQDESV (reference sequence). The CDR3 DNA reads TGTGCCAGCAGCTTAGGAGGCAGGGGGAATTCAAAAGAGACCCAGTACTTC. This codes for CASSLGGRGNSKETQYF.

The chain couples TRBV6-4 to TRBJ2-7; 14 positions match TRBD2. The CDR3 spans 14 residues. The V gene end was trimmed by 4 bases and the J gene end by 6 bases; junction bases not matched to a gene: 2. Looked up from germline, CDR1 is MRHNA and CDR2 is SNTAGT. The CDR3 here is CASSAGTSGSEQYF. The DNA of the CDR3 is TGTGCCAGCAGTGCCGGGACTAGCGGGAGCGAGCAGTACTTC.

The gene calls are TRBV6-5 and TRBJ2-5, with 8 bases lining up with TRBD2. The better agreement between TRBJ2-7 and the DNA end casts doubt on the J call. The CDR3 sequence is 15 residues long. CDR1 is MNHEY, CDR2 SVGAGI, per germline. For the CDR3, the DNA is TGTGCCAGCAGTAAACACCCGGGGGGGCACTACGAGCAGTACTTC. Amino acids: CASSKHPGGHYEQYF.

This rearrangement joins TRBV19 to TRBJ2-7, with 7 bases aligning to TRBD1. Germline V lookup: CDR1 LNHDA, CDR2 SQIVND (reference sequence). Trimming removed 3 bases from V and 0 bases from J; junction bases left unmatched: 5. This CDR3 has 15 amino acids. The CDR3 sequence: CASSMRGPVSYEQYF. The CDR3 nucleotides are TGTGCCAGTAGTATGAGGGGGCCCGTCTCCTACGAGCAGTACTTC.

The chain carries TRBV11-2 and TRBJ1-1; TRBD1 might be the D (6 bases). The V end lost 5 bases, the J end lost 1 base, and 17 bases lay between the germline ends. This CDR3 is built from 16 residues. CDR1 is SGHAT, CDR2 FQNNGV, per germline. The CDR3 DNA follows: TGTGCCAGCAGCCGAACAGCCCAGACAGGGAACACTGAAGCTTTCTTT. It is translated as CASSRTAQTGNTEAFF.

The chain joins TRBV5-1 to TRBJ2-5, with D perhaps matching TRBD1 (8 bases). V lost 5 bases, J lost 10 bases, and 15 bases lay in between. Germline CDR1 and CDR2: SGHRS and YFSETQ. The CDR3 contains 12 residues. The CDR3 sequence: CASSYTGGVQYF. Written as DNA, the CDR3 is TGCGCCAGCAGTTATACAGGGGGGGTCCAGTACTTC. Combining the CDR3 with reference TRBV5-1 and TRBJ2-5 gives the whole variable domain KAGVTQTPRYLIKTRGQQVTLSCSPISGHRSVSWYQQTPGQGLQFLFEYFSETQRNKGNFPGRFSGRQFSNSRSEMNVSTLELGDSALYLCASSYTGGVQYFGPGTRLLVL.